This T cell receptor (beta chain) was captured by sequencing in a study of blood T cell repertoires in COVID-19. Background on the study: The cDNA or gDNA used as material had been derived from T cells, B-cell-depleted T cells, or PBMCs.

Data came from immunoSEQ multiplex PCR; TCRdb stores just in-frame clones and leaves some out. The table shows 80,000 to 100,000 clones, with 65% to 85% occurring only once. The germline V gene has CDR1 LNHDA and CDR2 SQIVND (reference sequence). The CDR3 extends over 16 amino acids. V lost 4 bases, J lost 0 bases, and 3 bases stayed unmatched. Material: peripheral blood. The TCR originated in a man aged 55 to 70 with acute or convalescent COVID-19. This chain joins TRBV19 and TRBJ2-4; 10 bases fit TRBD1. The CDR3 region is CASSTRQGAAKNIQYF. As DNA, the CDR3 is TGTGCCAGTAGTACCAGACAGGGGGCAGCCAAAAACATTCAGTACTTC.